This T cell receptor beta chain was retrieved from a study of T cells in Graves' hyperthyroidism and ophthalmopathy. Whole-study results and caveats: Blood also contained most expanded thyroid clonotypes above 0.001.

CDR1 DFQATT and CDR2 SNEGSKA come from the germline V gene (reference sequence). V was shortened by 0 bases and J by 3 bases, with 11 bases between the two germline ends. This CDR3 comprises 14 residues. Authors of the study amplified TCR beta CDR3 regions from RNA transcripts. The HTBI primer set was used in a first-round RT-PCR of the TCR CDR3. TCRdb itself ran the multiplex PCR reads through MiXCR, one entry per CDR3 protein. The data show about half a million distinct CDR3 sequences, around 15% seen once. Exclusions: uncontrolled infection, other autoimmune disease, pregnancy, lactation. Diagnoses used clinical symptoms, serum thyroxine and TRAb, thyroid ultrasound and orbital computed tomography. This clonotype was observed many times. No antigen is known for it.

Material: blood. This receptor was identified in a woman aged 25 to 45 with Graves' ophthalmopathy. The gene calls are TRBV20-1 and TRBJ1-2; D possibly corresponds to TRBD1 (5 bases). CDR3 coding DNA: TGCAGTGCTAGAGACGGGACGACGGACTATGGCTACACCTTC. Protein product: CSARDGTTDYGYTF.